This T cell receptor (beta chain) was obtained from a study of PD-L1 blockade in urothelial cancer. Overall study context: Patients started atezolizumab in the mid-2010s, 1,200 mg intravenously every 3 weeks. Bladder-origin urothelial cancer in males covered twenty-five of 29 patients. Per blood sample, T cells had a median of around 150,000.

The repertoire was sequenced with immunoSEQ multiplex PCR; TCRdb's copy has only in-frame clones and lacks some. The profile shows tens of thousands of clones, approximately 80% of them singletons. V was clipped by 6 bases and J by 3 bases, with 5 bases between them. This CDR3 comprises 11 residues. Germline lookup yields CDR1 MNHNY and CDR2 SVGAGI (reference sequence). Noted time point: pretreatment peripheral blood. This clonotype was obtained from an older man with urothelial cancer. The chain combines TRBV6-6 with TRBJ1-1; no definite D call. This specimen was PBMCs, taken around atezolizumab (anti-PD-L1) treatment. As DNA, the CDR3 is TGTGCCAGCAGACGGGACACTGAAGCTTTCTTT. This gives the protein CASRRDTEAFF.